The clone carrying this TCR beta chain was counted between two and nine times. The germline V gene has CDR1 LNHDA and CDR2 SQIVND (reference sequence). Trimming took off 7 bases at V and 0 bases at J, with 7 bases between the two ends. This CDR3 spans 14 amino acids. The data belong to a study of T-cell reconstitution after alpha-beta-depleted transplantation in children. Preparation of the TCRbeta library was carried out with unique molecular identifiers. A single record per CDR3 protein comes from TCRdb applying MiXCR to the PCR reads. Of 200,000 or so distinct CDR3 sequences listed, around 7% are singletons.

This clonotype originated in a boy aged 2 to 9 with acute lymphoblastic leukemia, due to receive a stem cell transplant. The sample was PBMCs, taken before TCRalphabeta/CD19-depleted stem cell transplant. V and J are TRBV19 and TRBJ1-6; D call uncertain. CDR3 nucleotides: TGTGCCAGTAAGGCAGCCTCCTATAATTCACCCCTCCACTTT. The encoded protein is CASKAASYNSPLHF.